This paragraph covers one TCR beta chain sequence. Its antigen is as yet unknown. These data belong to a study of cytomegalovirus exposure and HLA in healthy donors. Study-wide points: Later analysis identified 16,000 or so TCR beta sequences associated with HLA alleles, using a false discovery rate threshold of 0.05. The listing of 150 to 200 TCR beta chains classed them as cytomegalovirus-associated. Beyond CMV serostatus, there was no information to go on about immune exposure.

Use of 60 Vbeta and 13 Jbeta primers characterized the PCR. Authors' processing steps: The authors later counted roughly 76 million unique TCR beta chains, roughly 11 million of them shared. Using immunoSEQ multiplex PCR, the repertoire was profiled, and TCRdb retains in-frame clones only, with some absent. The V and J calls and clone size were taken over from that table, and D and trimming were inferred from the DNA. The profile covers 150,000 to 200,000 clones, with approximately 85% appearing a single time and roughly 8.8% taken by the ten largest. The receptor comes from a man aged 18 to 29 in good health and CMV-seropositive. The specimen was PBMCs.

DNA for the CDR3: TGTGCCAGCAGCGCGACGACACGTGAAAAACTGTTTTTT. Translation gives CASSATTREKLFF. This chain links TRBV9 with TRBJ1-4, with unresolved D. The V and J ends lost 3 bases and 7 bases respectively, with 10 bases between them. This CDR3 is 13 amino acids long. From germline, CDR1 is SGDLS and CDR2 YYNGEE. The full variable domain, rest sourced from reference TRBV9 and TRBJ1-4, is DSGVTQTPKHLITATGQRVTLRCSPRSGDLSVYWYQQSLDQGLQFLIQYYNGEERAKGNILERFSAQQFPDLHSELNLSSLELGDSALYFCASSATTREKLFFGSGTQLSVL.